This T cell receptor (beta chain) was sequenced in a study of T-cell memory formation after mild COVID-19. Using its own MiXCR run on the 5' RACE reads, TCRdb lists one record per CDR3 protein. This table holds more than 450,000 distinct CDR3 sequences, more than 15% found once. Trimming removed 6 bases at V and 5 bases at J, with 14 bases between. This CDR3 comprises 12 residues. Per germline, CDR1 DFQATT and CDR2 SNEGSKA (reference sequence). This clonotype was seen once. The sequence was collected from an adult woman who had mild COVID-19 (a few samples of this study predate the infection). Cell type and time point are not known. The chain carries TRBV20-1 and TRBJ2-7; TRBD1 might be the D (6 bases). The sample was PBMCs or a T cell subset sorted from them (not recorded which). The CDR3 DNA reads TGCAGTGCCAGGGACACTTCCCACGAGCAGTACTTC. The encoded protein is CSARDTSHEQYF.